This T cell receptor beta chain was retrieved from a study of cytomegalovirus exposure and HLA in healthy donors. General observations from the study: Accounts indicate the classifier identified cytomegalovirus status with strong specificity and sensitivity. Later on, an analysis tied about 17,000 TCR beta sequences to HLA alleles at 0.05 false discovery rate. In a later analysis, CMV-associated beta chains were mostly HLA-associated, it appeared.

Both 60 Vbeta primers and 13 Jbeta primers went into the PCR. TCRdb's table, derived via immunoSEQ multiplex PCR, lists solely in-frame clones and lacks some. This sample carries tens of thousands of clones, about four fifths of them seen once, and the ten largest clones take 2.4%. For this clone: The antigen is not known. The sample holds other DNA sequences that translate to the same CDR3.

Sequencing was carried out using PBMCs. This clonotype was obtained from a woman in her forties or fifties in good health and CMV-seronegative.

The CDR3 coding sequence is TGTGCCAGCTCACCAGGCCAGACCTACGAGCAGTACTTC. Translation gives CASSPGQTYEQYF. This chain uses TRBV18 with TRBJ2-7; D not certain. This CDR3 comprises 13 residues. V was clipped by 2 bases and J by 2 bases, with 7 bases between them. Germline lookup yields CDR1 KGHSH and CDR2 LQKENI.